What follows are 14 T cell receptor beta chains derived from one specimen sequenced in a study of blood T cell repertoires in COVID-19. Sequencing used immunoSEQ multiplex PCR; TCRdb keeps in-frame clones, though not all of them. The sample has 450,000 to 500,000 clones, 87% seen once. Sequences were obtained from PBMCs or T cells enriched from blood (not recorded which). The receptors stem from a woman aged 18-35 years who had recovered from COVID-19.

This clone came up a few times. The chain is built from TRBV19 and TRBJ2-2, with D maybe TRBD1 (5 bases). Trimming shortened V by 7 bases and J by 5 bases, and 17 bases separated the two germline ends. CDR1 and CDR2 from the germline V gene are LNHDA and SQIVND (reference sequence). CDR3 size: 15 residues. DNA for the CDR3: TGTGCCAGTATCTGGGCAGGGCAAGAAACCGGGGAGCTGTTTTTT. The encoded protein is CASIWAGQETGELFF.

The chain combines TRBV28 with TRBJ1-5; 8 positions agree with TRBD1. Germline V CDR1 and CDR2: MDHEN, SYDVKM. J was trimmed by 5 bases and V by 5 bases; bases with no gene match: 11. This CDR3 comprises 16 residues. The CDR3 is CASSPGTGHAHQPQHF. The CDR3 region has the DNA TGTGCCAGCAGTCCTGGGACAGGCCACGCTCATCAGCCCCAGCATTTT.

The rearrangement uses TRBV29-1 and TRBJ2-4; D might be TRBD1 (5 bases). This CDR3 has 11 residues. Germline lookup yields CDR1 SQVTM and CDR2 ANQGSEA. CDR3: CSVTVQNIQYF. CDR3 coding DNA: TGCAGTGTGACAGTTCAAAACATTCAGTACTTC.

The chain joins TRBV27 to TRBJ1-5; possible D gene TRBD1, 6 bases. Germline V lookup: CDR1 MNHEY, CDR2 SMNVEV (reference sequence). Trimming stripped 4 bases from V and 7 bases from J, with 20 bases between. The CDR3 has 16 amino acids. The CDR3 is CASSSTPTGPGQPQHF. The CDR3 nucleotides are TGTGCCAGCAGTTCTACCCCTACAGGGCCTGGGCAGCCCCAGCATTTT.

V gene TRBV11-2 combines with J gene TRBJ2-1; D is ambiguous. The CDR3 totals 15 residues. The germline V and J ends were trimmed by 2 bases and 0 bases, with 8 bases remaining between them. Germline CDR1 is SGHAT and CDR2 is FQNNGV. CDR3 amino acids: CASSLWRFSYNEQFF. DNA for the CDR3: TGTGCCAGCAGCTTATGGCGGTTCTCCTACAATGAGCAGTTCTTC.

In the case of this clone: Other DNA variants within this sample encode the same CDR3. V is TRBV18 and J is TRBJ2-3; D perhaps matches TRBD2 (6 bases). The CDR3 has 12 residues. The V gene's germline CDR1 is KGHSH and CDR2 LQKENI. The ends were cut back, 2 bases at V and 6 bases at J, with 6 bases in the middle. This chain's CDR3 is CASSPGRDTQYF. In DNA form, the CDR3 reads TGTGCCAGCTCACCAGGGAGGGATACGCAGTATTTT.

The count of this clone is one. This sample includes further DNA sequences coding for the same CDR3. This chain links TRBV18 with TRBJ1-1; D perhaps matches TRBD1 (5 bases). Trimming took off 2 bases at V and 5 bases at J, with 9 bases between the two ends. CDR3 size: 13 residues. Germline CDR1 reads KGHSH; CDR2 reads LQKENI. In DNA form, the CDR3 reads TGTGCCAGCTCACCAGTGGGGGGAACTGAAGCTTTCTTT. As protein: CASSPVGGTEAFF.

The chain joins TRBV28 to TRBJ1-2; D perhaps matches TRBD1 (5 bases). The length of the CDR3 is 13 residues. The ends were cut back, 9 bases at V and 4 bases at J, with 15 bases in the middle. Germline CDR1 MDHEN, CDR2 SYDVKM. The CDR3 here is CASKGAKSYGYTF. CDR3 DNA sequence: TGTGCCAGTAAAGGGGCCAAGAGCTATGGCTACACCTTC.

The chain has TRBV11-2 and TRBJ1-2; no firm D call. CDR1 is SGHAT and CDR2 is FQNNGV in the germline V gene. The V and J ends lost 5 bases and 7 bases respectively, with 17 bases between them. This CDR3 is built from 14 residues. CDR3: CASSPGFQEGGYTF. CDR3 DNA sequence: TGTGCCAGCAGCCCCGGTTTTCAGGAAGGTGGCTACACCTTC.

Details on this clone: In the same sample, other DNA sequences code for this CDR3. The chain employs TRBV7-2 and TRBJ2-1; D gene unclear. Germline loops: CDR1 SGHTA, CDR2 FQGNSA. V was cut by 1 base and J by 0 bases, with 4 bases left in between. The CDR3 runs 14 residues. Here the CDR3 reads CASSLGGSYNEQFF. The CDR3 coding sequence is TGTGCCAGCAGCTTAGGCGGCTCCTACAATGAGCAGTTCTTC.

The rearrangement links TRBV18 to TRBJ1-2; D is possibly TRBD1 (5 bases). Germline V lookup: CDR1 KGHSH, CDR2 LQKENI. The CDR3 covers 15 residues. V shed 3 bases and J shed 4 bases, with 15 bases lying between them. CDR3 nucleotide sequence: TGTGCCAGCTCACCTACCTCCGGGGGGGGCTATGGCTACACCTTC. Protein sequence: CASSPTSGGGYGYTF.

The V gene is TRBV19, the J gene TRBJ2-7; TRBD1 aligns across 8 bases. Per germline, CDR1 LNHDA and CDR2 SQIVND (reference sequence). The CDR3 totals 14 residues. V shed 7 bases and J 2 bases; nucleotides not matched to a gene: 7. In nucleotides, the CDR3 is TGTGCCAGTACCCTTGACAGGGGTCCCTACGAGCAGTACTTC. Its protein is CASTLDRGPYEQYF.

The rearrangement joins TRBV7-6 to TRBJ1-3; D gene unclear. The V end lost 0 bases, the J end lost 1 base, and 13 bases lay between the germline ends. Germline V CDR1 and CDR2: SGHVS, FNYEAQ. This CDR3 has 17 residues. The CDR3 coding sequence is TGTGCCAGCAGCTTAGCCCCGGCGGGCAGTTCTGGAAACACCATATATTTT. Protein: CASSLAPAGSSGNTIYF. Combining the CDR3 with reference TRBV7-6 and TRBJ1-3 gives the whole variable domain GAGVSQSPRYKVTKRGQDVALRCDPISGHVSLYWYRQALGQGPEFLTYFNYEAQQDKSGLPNDRFSAERPEGSISTLTIQRTEQRDSAMYRCASSLAPAGSSGNTIYFGEGSWLTVV.

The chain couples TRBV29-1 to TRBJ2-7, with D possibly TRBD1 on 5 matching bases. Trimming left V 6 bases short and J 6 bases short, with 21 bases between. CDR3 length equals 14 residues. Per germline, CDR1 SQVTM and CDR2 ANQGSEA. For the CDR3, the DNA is TGCAGCGTCTCTGGTGGGCAGGGCCTCGTCGAGCAGTACTTC. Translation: CSVSGGQGLVEQYF.